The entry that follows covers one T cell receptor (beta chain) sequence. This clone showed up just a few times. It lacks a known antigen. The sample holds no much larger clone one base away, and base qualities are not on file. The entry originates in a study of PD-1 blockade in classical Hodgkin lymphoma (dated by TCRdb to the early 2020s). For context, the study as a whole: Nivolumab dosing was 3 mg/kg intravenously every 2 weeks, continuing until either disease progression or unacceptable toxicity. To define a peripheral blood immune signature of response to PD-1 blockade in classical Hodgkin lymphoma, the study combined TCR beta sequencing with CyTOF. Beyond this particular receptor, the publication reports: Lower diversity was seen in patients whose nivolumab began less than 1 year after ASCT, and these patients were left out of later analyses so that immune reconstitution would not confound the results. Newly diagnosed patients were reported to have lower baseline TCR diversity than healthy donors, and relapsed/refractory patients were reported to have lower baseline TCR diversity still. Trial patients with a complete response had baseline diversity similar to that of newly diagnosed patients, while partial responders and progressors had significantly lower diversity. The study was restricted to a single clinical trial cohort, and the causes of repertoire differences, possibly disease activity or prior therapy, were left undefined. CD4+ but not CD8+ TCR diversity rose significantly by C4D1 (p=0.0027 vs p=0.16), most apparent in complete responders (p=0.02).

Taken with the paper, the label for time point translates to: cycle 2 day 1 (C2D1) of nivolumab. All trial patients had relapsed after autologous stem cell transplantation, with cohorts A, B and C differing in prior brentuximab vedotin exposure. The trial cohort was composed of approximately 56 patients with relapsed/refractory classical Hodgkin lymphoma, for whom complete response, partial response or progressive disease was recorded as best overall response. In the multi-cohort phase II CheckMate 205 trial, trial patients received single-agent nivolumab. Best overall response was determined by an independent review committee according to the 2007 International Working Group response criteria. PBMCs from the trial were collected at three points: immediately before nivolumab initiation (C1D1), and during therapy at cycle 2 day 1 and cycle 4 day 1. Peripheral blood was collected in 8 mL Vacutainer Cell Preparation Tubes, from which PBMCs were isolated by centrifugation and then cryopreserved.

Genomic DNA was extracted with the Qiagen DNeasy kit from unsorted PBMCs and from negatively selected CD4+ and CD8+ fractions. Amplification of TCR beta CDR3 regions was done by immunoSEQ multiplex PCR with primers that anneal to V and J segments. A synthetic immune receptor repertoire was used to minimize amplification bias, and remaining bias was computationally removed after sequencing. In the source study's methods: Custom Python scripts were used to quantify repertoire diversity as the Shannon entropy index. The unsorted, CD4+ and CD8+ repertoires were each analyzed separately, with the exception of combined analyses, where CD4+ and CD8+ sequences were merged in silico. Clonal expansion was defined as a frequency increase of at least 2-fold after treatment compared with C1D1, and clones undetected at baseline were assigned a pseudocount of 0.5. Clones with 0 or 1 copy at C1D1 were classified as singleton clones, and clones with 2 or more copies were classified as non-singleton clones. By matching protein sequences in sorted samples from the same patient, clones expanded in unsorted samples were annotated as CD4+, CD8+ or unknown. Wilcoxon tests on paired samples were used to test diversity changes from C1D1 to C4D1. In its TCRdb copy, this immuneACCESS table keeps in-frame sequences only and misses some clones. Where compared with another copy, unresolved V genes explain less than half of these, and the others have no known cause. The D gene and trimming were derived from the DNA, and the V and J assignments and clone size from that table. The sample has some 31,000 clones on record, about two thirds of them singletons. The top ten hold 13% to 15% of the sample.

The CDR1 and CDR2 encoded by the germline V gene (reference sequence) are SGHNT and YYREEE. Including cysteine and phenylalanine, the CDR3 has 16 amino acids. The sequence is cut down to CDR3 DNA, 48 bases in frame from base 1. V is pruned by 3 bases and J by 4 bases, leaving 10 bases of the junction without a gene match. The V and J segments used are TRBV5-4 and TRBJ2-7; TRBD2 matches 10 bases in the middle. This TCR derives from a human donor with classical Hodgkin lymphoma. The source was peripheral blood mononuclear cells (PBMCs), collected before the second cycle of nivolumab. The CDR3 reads CASSWGERGGMYEQYF. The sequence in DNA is TGTGCCAGCAGCTGGGGCGAGCGGGGGGGTATGTACGAGCAGTACTTC.